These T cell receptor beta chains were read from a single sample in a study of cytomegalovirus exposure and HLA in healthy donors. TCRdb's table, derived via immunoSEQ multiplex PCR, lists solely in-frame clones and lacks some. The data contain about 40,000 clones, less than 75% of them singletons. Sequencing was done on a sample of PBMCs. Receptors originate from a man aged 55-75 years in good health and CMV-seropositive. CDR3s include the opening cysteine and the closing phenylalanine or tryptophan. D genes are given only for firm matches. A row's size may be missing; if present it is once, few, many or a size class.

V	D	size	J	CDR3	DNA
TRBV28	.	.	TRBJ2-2	CASSSPTGELFF	TGTGCCAGCAGTTCCCCTACCGGGGAGCTGTTTTTT
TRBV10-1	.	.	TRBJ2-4	CASARGTLAKNIQYF	TGCGCCAGCGCCCGGGGGACCTTAGCCAAAAACATTCAGTACTTC
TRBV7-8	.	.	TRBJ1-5	CASSLDRVLGQPQHF	TGTGCCAGCAGCTTAGACAGGGTGTTAGGGCAGCCCCAGCATTTT
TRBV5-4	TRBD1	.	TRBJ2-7	CASSTLQGTHPYEQYF	TGTGCCAGCAGCACCCTACAGGGGACCCACCCCTACGAGCAGTACTTC
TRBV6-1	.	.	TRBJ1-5	CASSEWGGEGQPQHF	TGTGCCAGCAGTGAATGGGGGGGGGAGGGGCAGCCCCAGCATTTT
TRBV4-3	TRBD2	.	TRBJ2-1	CASSQESVNSGSQQFF	TGCGCCAGCAGCCAAGAGAGTGTTAATAGCGGGAGTCAGCAGTTCTTC
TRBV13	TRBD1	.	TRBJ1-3	CASSTAAGQGGNTIYF	TGTGCCAGCAGCACAGCCGCGGGACAGGGGGGAAACACCATATATTTT
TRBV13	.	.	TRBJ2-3	CASRPTEVWADTQYF	TGTGCCAGCAGGCCGACCGAGGTTTGGGCAGATACGCAGTATTTT
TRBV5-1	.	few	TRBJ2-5	CASSSNWETQYF	TGCGCCAGCAGCTCGAACTGGGAGACCCAGTACTTC
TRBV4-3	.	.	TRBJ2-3	CASSQDRARLTDTQYF	TGCGCCAGCAGCCAAGATCGTGCAAGACTCACAGATACGCAGTATTTT
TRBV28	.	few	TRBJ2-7	CASSFLGVEQYF	TGTGCCAGCAGTTTCCTAGGGGTCGAGCAGTACTTC
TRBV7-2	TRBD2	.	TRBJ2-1	CASSPWTSRNEQFF	TGTGCCAGCAGCCCGTGGACTAGCAGAAATGAGCAGTTCTTC
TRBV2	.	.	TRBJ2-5	CASSWDTKETQYF	TGTGCCAGCAGCTGGGACACTAAAGAGACCCAGTACTTC
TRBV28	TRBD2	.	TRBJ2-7	CASSPVAGEQYF	TGTGCCAGCAGTCCCGTAGCGGGCGAGCAGTACTTC
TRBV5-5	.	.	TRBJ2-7	CASSYVAANEQYF	TGTGCCAGCAGCTACGTTGCGGCCAACGAGCAGTACTTC
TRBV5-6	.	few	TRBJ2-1	CASSQRPSFGNEQFF	TGTGCCAGCAGCCAGCGGCCAAGCTTTGGCAATGAGCAGTTCTTC
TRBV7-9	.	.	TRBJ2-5	CASSFPGRQETQYF	TGTGCCAGCAGCTTCCCGGGAAGACAAGAGACCCAGTACTTC
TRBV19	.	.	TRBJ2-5	CASSTRQGRLETQYF	TGTGCCAGTAGTACGAGGCAGGGGCGCTTGGAGACCCAGTACTTC
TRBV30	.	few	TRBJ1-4	CAWSQGLATNEKLFF	TGTGCCTGGAGTCAGGGGCTTGCAACTAATGAAAAACTGTTTTTT
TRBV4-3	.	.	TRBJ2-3	CASSQGGLATDTQYF	TGCGCCAGCAGCCAAGGTGGTTTAGCGACAGATACGCAGTATTTT
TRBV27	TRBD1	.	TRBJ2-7	CASSLLDRDEQYF	TGTGCCAGCAGTTTACTGGACAGGGATGAGCAGTACTTC
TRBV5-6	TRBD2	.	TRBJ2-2	CASSLSLAGVPGELFF	TGTGCCAGCAGCCTTTCACTAGCGGGAGTTCCCGGGGAGCTGTTTTTT
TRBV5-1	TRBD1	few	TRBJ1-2	CASSLGIGTDHNYGYTF	TGCGCCAGCAGTTTAGGGATCGGGACAGATCATAACTATGGCTACACCTTC
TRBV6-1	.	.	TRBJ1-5	CASSEGGGGIRSNQPQHF	TGTGCCAGCAGTGAAGGCGGGGGGGGGATAAGAAGCAATCAGCCCCAGCATTTT
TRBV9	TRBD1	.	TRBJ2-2	CASSVDQGAAGELFF	TGTGCCAGCAGCGTAGACCAGGGGGCGGCCGGGGAGCTGTTTTTT
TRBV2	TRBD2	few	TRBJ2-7	CASSGLAGDEQYF	TGTGCCAGCAGTGGGCTAGCGGGAGACGAGCAGTACTTC
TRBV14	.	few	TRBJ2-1	CASSPSNQEQFF	TGTGCCAGCAGCCCCTCGAATCAGGAGCAGTTCTTC
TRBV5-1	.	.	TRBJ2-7	CASSLYRDEQYF	TGCGCCAGCAGCTTGTATCGGGACGAGCAGTACTTC
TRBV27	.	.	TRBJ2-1	CASRQGRSSYNEQFF	TGTGCCAGCAGACAGGGACGGAGCTCCTACAATGAGCAGTTCTTC
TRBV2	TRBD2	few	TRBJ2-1	CASRDSGRFNNEQFF	TGTGCCAGCAGGGATAGCGGGAGGTTTAACAATGAGCAGTTCTTC
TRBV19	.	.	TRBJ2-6	CASSLDISGANVLTF	TGTGCCAGTAGCCTGGACATTTCTGGGGCCAACGTCCTGACTTTC
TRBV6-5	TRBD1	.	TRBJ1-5	CASSRDRGQPQHF	TGTGCCAGCAGCAGGGACAGGGGACAGCCCCAGCATTTT
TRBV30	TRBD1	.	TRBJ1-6	CAWGPGTGNSPLHF	TGTGCCTGGGGTCCCGGGACAGGGAATTCACCCCTCCACTTT
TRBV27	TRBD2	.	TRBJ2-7	CASSRSGRTYEQYF	TGTGCCAGCAGTCGGAGCGGGAGGACCTACGAGCAGTACTTC
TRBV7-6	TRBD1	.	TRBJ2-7	CASSGTGDSYEQYF	TGTGCCAGCAGTGGGACAGGGGACTCCTACGAGCAGTACTTC
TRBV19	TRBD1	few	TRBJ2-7	CASSRGTAYEQYF	TGTGCCAGTAGTAGGGGGACAGCCTACGAGCAGTACTTC
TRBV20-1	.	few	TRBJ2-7	CSASLSYEQYF	TGCAGTGCTAGTCTTTCCTACGAGCAGTACTTC
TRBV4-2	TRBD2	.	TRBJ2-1	CASSQGVKSGRTNEQFF	TGTGCCAGCAGCCAAGGGGTGAAAAGCGGGAGAACCAATGAGCAGTTCTTC
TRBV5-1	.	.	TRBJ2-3	CASSLAAAGATDTQYF	TGCGCCAGCAGCTTGGCCGCGGCAGGGGCCACAGATACGCAGTATTTT
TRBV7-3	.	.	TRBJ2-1	CASSRTSSSGNDQFF	TGTGCCAGCAGCCGTACTAGTTCCTCAGGCAATGATCAGTTCTTC
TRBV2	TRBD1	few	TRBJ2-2	CASKGDRNTGELFF	TGTGCCAGCAAAGGGGACAGGAACACCGGGGAGCTGTTTTTT
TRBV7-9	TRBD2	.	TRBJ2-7	CASSLWEAGGAYEQYF	TGTGCCAGCAGCTTATGGGAGGCGGGAGGTGCCTACGAGCAGTACTTC
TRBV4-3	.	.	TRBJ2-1	CASSQGRSGYNEQFF	TGCGCCAGCAGCCAAGGGAGATCGGGGTACAATGAGCAGTTCTTC
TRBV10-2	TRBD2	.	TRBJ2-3	CASSEWASGRTDTQYF	TGCGCCAGCAGTGAGTGGGCTAGCGGCCGCACAGATACGCAGTATTTT
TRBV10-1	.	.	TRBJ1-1	CAPVRPRGADTEAFF	TGCGCGCCAGTTCGTCCCAGGGGAGCGGACACTGAAGCTTTCTTT
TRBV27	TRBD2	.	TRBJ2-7	CASGETSESYEQYF	TGTGCCAGCGGGGAGACTAGCGAGTCCTACGAGCAGTACTTC
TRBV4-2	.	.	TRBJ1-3	CASSQLGVDGNTIYF	TGTGCCAGCAGCCAACTCGGGGTGGATGGAAACACCATATATTTT
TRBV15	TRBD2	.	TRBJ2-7	CATSRELAGVEQYF	TGTGCCACCAGCAGAGAACTAGCGGGAGTTGAGCAGTACTTC